The rows below give T cell receptor beta chains drawn from one sample of a study of shared clonotypes between healthy human individuals. Some clones are missing from TCRdb's copy, which holds only in-frame ones; the method was immunoSEQ multiplex PCR. The sample includes roughly 2.5 million clones, 90% to 95% seen only once; the top ten take around 0.14%. Sequenced sample: naive CD4+ T cells sorted from blood. These receptors were obtained from a man between 18 and 35 years old in good health. Each CDR3 is given with its conserved first and last residue. Where a row states a size, it is once, few, many or the class of an expanded clone; other rows omit it.

v_gene: TRBV14; abundance: -; j_gene: TRBJ1-6; CDR3aa: CASSPAGQSNSPLHF
v_gene: TRBV6-5; abundance: -; j_gene: TRBJ1-1; CDR3aa: CASRVWRQNTEAFF
v_gene: TRBV6-5; abundance: -; j_gene: TRBJ1-2; CDR3aa: CASSRDRGPGYTF
v_gene: TRBV18; abundance: -; j_gene: TRBJ2-3; CDR3aa: CASSPRMTDTQYF
v_gene: TRBV27; abundance: -; j_gene: TRBJ2-7; CDR3aa: CASRLRTALSYEQYF
v_gene: TRBV12-1; abundance: -; j_gene: TRBJ2-1; CDR3aa: CASSFAHWTSGGVSSYNEQFF
v_gene: TRBV2; abundance: -; j_gene: TRBJ2-7; CDR3aa: CASDRRGTPYEQYF
v_gene: TRBV19; abundance: -; j_gene: TRBJ2-1; CDR3aa: CASSSGSRNNEQFF
v_gene: TRBV6-1; abundance: -; j_gene: TRBJ1-6; CDR3aa: CASSGRDGQSLSHNSPLHF
v_gene: TRBV5-1; abundance: -; j_gene: TRBJ1-5; CDR3aa: CASSLDGVQNQPQHF
v_gene: TRBV7-6; abundance: once; j_gene: TRBJ2-5; CDR3aa: CASSRTGHTGETQYF
v_gene: TRBV6-5; abundance: once; j_gene: TRBJ2-3; CDR3aa: CASSPGLANTDTQYF
v_gene: TRBV5-5; abundance: -; j_gene: TRBJ1-1; CDR3aa: CASSFSGEGSTEAFF
v_gene: TRBV2; abundance: -; j_gene: TRBJ2-5; CDR3aa: CASNARGGETQYF
v_gene: TRBV5-3; abundance: -; j_gene: TRBJ2-1; CDR3aa: CARSLRSGWTRGLEVYNEQFF
v_gene: TRBV5-1; abundance: -; j_gene: TRBJ2-2; CDR3aa: CASKGRTNTGELFF
v_gene: TRBV9; abundance: -; j_gene: TRBJ2-2; CDR3aa: CASSVGGLANTGELFF
v_gene: TRBV10-1; abundance: -; j_gene: TRBJ2-1; CDR3aa: CASSEVRAYNEQFF
v_gene: TRBV6-5; abundance: -; j_gene: TRBJ1-2; CDR3aa: CASSYLRQETYGYTF
v_gene: TRBV18; abundance: -; j_gene: TRBJ2-1; CDR3aa: CASSPGPDREQFF
v_gene: TRBV7-9; abundance: -; j_gene: TRBJ2-2; CDR3aa: CASSFRDSTNTGELFF
v_gene: TRBV5-1; abundance: -; j_gene: TRBJ2-7; CDR3aa: CASSYGLDEQYF